A single sample gave rise to the 5 T cell receptor beta chains below, sequenced in a study of response to subunit inactivated influenza vaccine. TCRdb re-called the RT-PCR reads with MiXCR, one entry per CDR3 protein. Counted here are 600,000 to 850,000 distinct CDR3 sequences, about 15% occurring once; the ten biggest clones make up 7.5% to 8%. The material was PBMCs from blood, obtained 14 to 15 days before vaccination. These receptors were collected from a man aged 50 or older who received an inactivated influenza vaccine.

The J gene is TRBJ2-2, the V gene TRBV11-2; possible D gene TRBD1, 7 bases. V lost 6 bases and J lost 5, with 22 bases in between. Looked up from germline, CDR1 is SGHAT and CDR2 is FQNNGV. The CDR3 contains 17 residues. The CDR3 loop reads CASRPRRQGGRTGELFF. DNA for the CDR3: TGTGCCAGCAGGCCCCGGCGACAGGGAGGAAGAACCGGGGAGCTGTTTTTT.

The rearrangement joins TRBV7-6 to TRBJ2-2, with D possibly called TRBD1 or TRBD2 (5 bases each). With 5 bases removed from V and 8 bases from J, the gap between germline ends came to 15 bases. CDR1 and CDR2 from the germline V gene are SGHVS and FNYEAQ. This CDR3 has 14 residues. The CDR3 protein is CASSPGTAQGELFF. In DNA, the CDR3 is TGTGCCAGCAGCCCTGGGACCGCCCAGGGGGAGCTGTTTTTT.

The CDR3 DNA reads TGTGCCAGCATCTCGGGGGGAAGCTCCTACGAGCAGTACTTC. It yields the protein CASISGGSSYEQYF. The rearrangement links TRBV6-2 or TRBV6-3 to TRBJ2-7; 7 positions agree with TRBD2. V shed 7 bases, J shed 0 bases, and the junction held 6 bases outside the gene matches. This CDR3 contains 14 residues. Germline V CDR1 and CDR2: MNHEY, SVGEGT.

This clonotype was detected ten times or more. V is TRBV4-3 and J is TRBJ2-1; TRBD2 matches 7 bases. Germline assignment: CDR1 LGHNA and CDR2 YSLEER. There are 16 residues in the CDR3. V lost 4 bases to trimming and J lost 5 bases; unmatched junction nucleotides: 11. CDR3 bases: TGCGCCAGCAGCCGAGCGGGACTACAAGATGACAATGAGCAGTTCTTC. Translating it yields CASSRAGLQDDNEQFF.

This clonotype appeared a few times. The genes are TRBV20-1 and TRBJ2-7, with 10 bases aligning to TRBD1. Germline CDR1 DFQATT, CDR2 SNEGSKA (reference sequence). The CDR3 length is 13 residues. J gave up 6 bases and V 2 bases, and 4 bases lay outside the gene matches. The CDR3 loop is CSARLTGGGEQYF. The CDR3 bases are TGCAGTGCTAGATTGACAGGGGGCGGCGAGCAGTACTTC.